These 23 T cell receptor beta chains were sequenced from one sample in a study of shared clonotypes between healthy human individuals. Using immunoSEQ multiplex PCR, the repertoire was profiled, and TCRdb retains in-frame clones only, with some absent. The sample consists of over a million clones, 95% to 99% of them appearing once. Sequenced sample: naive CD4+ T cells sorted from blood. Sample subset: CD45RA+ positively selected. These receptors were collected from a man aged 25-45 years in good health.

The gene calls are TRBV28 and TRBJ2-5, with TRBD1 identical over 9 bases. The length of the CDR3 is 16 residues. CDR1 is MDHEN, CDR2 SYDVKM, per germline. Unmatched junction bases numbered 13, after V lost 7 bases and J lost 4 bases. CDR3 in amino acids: CASTNNVGQGRETQYF. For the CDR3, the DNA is TGTGCCAGCACCAATAATGTAGGACAGGGGAGAGAGACCCAGTACTTC.

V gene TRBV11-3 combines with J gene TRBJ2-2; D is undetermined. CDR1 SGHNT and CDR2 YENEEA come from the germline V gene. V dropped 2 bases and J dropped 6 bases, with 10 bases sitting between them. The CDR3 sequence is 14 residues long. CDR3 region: CASSLSPASGELFF. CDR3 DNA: TGTGCCAGCAGCTTAAGCCCGGCCTCCGGGGAGCTGTTTTTT.

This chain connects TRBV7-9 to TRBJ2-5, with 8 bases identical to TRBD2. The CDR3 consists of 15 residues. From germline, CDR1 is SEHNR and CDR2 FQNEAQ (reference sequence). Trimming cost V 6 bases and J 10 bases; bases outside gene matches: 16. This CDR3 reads CASSRDPPGLGIQYF. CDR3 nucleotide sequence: TGTGCCAGCAGTCGAGACCCGCCGGGACTAGGTATCCAGTACTTC.

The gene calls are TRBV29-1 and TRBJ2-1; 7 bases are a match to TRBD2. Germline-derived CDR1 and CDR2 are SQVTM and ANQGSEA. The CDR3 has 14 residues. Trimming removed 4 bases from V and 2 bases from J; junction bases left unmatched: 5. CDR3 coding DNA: TGCAGCGTTGGTTTGCGGGAGACCTACAATGAGCAGTTCTTC. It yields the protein CSVGLRETYNEQFF.

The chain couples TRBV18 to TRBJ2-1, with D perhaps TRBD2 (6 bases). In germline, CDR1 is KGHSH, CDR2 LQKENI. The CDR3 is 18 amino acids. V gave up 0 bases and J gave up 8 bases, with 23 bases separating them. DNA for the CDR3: TGTGCCAGCTCACCACCGTTCGCCGGGACTTTGGTGGTGGATGAGCAGTTCTTC. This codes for CASSPPFAGTLVVDEQFF. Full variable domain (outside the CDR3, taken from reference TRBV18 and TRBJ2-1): NAGVMQNPRHLVRRRGQEARLRCSPMKGHSHVYWYRQLPEEGLKFMVYLQKENIIDESGMPKERFSAEFPKEGPSILRIQQVVRGDSAAYFCASSPPFAGTLVVDEQFFGPGTRLTVL.

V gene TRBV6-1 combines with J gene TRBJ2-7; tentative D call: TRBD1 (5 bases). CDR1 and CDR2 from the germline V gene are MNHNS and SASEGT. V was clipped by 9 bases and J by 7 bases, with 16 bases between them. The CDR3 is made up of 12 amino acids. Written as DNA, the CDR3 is TGTGCCAGAAACCAGGGATCTGAAGAGCAGTACTTC. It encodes CARNQGSEEQYF.

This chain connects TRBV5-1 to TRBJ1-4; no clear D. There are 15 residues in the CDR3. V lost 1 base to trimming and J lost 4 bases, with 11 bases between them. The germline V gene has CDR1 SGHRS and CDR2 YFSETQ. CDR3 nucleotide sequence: TGCGCCAGCAGCTTGAAGGCCAGTTATAATGAAAAACTGTTTTTT. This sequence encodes CASSLKASYNEKLFF.

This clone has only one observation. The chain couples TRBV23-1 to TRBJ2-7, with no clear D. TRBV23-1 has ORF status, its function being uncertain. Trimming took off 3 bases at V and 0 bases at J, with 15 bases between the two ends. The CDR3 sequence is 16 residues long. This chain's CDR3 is CASSQGRTASSYEQYF. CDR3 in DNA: TGCGCCAGCAGTCAGGGAAGGACGGCGAGCTCCTACGAGCAGTACTTC.

This CDR3 is CASGRWEAFF. The CDR3 DNA sequence: TGTGCCAGCGGGCGGTGGGAAGCTTTCTTT. This chain links TRBV11-2 with TRBJ1-1; D is unresolved. Germline values: CDR1 SGHAT, CDR2 FQNNGV. V lost 8 bases to trimming and J lost 8 bases, with 9 bases between them. The CDR3 is made up of 10 amino acids.

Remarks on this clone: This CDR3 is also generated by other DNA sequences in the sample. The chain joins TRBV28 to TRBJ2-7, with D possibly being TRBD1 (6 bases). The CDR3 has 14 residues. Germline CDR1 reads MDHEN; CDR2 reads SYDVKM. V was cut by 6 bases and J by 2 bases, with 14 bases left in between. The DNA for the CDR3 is TGTGCCAGCAGCCCCACAGGGATCCCCTACGAGCAGTACTTC. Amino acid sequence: CASSPTGIPYEQYF.

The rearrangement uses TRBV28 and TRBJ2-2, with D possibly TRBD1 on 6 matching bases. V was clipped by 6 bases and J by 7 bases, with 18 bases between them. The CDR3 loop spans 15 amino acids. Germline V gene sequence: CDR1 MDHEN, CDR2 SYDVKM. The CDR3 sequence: CASRADSGRLGELFF. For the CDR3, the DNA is TGTGCCAGCAGAGCGGACAGCGGAAGGCTCGGGGAGCTGTTTTTT. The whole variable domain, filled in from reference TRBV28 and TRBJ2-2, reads DVKVTQSSRYLVKRTGEKVFLECVQDMDHENMFWYRQDPGLGLRLIYFSYDVKMKEKGDIPEGYSVSREKKERFSLILESASTNQTSMYLCASRADSGRLGELFFGEGSRLTVL.

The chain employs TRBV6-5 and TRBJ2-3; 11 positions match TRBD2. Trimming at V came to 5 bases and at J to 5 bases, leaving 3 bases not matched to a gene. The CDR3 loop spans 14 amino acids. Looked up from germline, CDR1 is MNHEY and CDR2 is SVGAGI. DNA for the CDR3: TGTGCCAGCAGTGGGACTAGCGGATTAGATACGCAGTATTTT. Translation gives CASSGTSGLDTQYF.

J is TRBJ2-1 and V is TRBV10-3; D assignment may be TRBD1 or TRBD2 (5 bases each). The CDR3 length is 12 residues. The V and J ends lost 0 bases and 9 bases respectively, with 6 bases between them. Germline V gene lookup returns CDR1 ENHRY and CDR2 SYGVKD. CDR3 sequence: CAISESGGEQFF. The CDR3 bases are TGTGCCATCAGTGAGTCTGGGGGTGAGCAGTTCTTC.

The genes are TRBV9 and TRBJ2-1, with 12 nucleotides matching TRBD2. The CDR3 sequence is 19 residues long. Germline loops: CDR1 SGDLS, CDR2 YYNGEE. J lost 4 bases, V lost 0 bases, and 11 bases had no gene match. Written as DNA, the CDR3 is TGTGCCAGCAGCGTAGGACTAGCGGGAGAGGGTGGGTTATACAATGAGCAGTTCTTC. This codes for CASSVGLAGEGGLYNEQFF.

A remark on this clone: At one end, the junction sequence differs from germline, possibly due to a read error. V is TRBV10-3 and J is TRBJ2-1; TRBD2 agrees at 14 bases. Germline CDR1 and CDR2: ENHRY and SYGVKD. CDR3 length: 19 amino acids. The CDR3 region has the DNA TGTGCCATCAGTAAGTCGGGGACTAGCGGGAGAAGCTCCTACAATGAGCAGTTCTTC. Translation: CAISKSGTSGRSSYNEQFF.

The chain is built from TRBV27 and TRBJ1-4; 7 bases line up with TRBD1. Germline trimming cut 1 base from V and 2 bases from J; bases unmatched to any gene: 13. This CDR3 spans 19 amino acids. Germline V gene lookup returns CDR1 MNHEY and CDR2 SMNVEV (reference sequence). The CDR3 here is CASSLFPILEGQTNEKLFF. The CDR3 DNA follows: TGTGCCAGCAGTTTATTTCCAATCTTAGAGGGACAGACTAATGAAAAACTGTTTTTT. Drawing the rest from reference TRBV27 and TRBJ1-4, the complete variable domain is EAQVTQNPRYLITVTGKKLTVTCSQNMNHEYMSWYRQDPGLGLRQIYYSMNVEVTDKGDVPEGYKVSRKEKRNFPLILESPSPNQTSLYFCASSLFPILEGQTNEKLFFGSGTQLSVL.

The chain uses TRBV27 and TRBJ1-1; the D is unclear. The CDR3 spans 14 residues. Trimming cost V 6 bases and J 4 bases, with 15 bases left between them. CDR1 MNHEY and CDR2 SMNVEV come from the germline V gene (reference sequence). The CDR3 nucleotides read TGTGCCAGCAGCACCACGGGAGGCGGCACTGAAGCTTTCTTT. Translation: CASSTTGGGTEAFF.

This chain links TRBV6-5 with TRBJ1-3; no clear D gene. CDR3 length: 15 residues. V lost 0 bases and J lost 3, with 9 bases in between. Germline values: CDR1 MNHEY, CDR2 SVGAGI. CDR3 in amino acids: CASSYSMLIGNTIYF. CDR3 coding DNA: TGTGCCAGCAGTTACTCCATGTTAATTGGAAACACCATATATTTT.

CDR3 protein: CASSEPSNEQYF. In DNA form, the CDR3 reads TGTGCCAGCAGTGAACCCTCAAACGAGCAGTACTTC. The rearrangement links TRBV6-1 to TRBJ2-7; D remains unclear. V was cut by 2 bases and J by 5 bases, with 7 bases left in between. Per the germline V gene, CDR1 is MNHNS and CDR2 is SASEGT. The CDR3 is 12 residues long.

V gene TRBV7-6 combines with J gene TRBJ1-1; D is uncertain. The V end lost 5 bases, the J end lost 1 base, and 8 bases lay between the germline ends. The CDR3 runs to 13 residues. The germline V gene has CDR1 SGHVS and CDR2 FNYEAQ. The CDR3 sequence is CASSEPANTEAFF. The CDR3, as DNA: TGTGCCAGCAGCGAGCCTGCGAACACTGAAGCTTTCTTT. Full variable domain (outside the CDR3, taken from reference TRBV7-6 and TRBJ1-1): GAGVSQSPRYKVTKRGQDVALRCDPISGHVSLYWYRQALGQGPEFLTYFNYEAQQDKSGLPNDRFSAERPEGSISTLTIQRTEQRDSAMYRCASSEPANTEAFFGQGTRLTVV.

Written as DNA, the CDR3 is TGTGCCAGCTCACCGGTATCCACCTCCTACGAGCAGTACTTC. The encoded protein is CASSPVSTSYEQYF. The chain combines TRBV18 with TRBJ2-7; no clear D. V lost 3 bases, J lost 0 bases, and 9 bases lay in between. This CDR3 spans 14 amino acids. Germline V gene data show CDR1 as KGHSH and CDR2 as LQKENI.

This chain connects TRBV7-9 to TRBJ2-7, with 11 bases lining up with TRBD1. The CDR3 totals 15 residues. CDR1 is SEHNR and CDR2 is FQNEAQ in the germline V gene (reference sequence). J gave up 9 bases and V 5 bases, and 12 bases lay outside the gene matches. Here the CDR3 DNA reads TGTGCCAGCAGCCGTGGACAGGGGGCCTCCCTAGGGCAGTACTTC. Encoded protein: CASSRGQGASLGQYF. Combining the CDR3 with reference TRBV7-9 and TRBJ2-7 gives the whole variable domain DTGVSQNPRHKITKRGQNVTFRCDPISEHNRLYWYRQTLGQGPEFLTYFQNEAQLEKSRLLSDRFSAERPKGSFSTLEIQRTEQGDSAMYLCASSRGQGASLGQYFGPGTRLTVT.

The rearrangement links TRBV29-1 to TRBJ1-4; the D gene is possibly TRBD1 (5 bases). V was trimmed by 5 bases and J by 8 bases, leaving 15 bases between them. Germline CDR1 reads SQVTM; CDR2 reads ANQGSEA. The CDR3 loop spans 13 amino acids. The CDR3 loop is CSVLIWGSEKLFF. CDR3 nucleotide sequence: TGCAGCGTTCTAATTTGGGGCAGCGAAAAACTGTTTTTT.